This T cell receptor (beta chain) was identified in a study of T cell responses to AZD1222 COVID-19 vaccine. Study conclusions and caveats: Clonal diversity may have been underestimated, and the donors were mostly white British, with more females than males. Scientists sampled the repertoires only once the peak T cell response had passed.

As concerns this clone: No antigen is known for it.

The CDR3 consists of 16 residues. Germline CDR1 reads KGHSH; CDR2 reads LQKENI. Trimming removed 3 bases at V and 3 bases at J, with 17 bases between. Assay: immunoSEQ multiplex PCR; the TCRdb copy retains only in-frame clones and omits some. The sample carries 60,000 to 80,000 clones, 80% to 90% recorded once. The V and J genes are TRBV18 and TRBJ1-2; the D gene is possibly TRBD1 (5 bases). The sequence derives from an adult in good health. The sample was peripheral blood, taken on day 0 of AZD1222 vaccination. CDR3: CASSPGGRGFDYGYTF. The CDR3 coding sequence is TGTGCCAGCTCACCCGGCGGAAGGGGCTTCGACTATGGCTACACCTTC.